A single sample is the source of the 7 T cell receptor beta chains below, sequenced in a study of shared clonotypes between healthy human individuals. Sequencing used immunoSEQ multiplex PCR; TCRdb keeps in-frame clones, though not all of them. Of about half a million clones in the sample, around 73% were seen once. Sequencing input: PBMCs. The source is a woman aged 40 to 49 in good health. Some clones in this sample may be carry-over from other donors' samples.

V gene TRBV28 combines with J gene TRBJ2-7, with TRBD1 matching 10 bases. This CDR3 region has 16 residues. Germline values: CDR1 MDHEN, CDR2 SYDVKM. The V gene end was trimmed by 5 bases and the J gene end by 3 bases; junction bases not matched to a gene: 10. The CDR3 DNA sequence: TGTGCCAGCAGTGCCTCTGGGACAGGGGAATTCTACGAGCAGTACTTC. It translates to CASSASGTGEFYEQYF.

The J gene is TRBJ1-1, the V gene TRBV29-1; D remains unclear. V shed 2 bases and J shed 1 base, with 8 bases lying between them. This CDR3 spans 13 amino acids. The germline V gene encodes CDR1 SQVTM and CDR2 ANQGSEA. In DNA, the CDR3 is TGCAGCGTTGAACTGTTCACGAACACTGAAGCTTTCTTT. As protein: CSVELFTNTEAFF. Looking up the rest from reference TRBV29-1 and TRBJ1-1 gives the full variable domain: SAVISQKPSRDICQRGTSLTIQCQVDSQVTMMFWYRQQPGQSLTLIATANQGSEATYESGFVIDKFPISRPNLTFSTLTVSNMSPEDSSIYLCSVELFTNTEAFFGQGTRLTVV.

CDR3 protein: CASSRAEPYNEQFF. The CDR3 DNA reads as TGTGCCAGCAGCCGTGCGGAACCGTACAATGAGCAGTTCTTC. This chain uses TRBV4-2 with TRBJ2-1; D is unclear. CDR3 length: 14 residues. Trimming took 4 bases from V and 4 from J, leaving 11 bases between them. From germline, CDR1 is LGHNA and CDR2 YNFKEQ.

The chain joins TRBV10-2 to TRBJ2-2; 10 nucleotides match TRBD2. CDR1 is WSHSY and CDR2 is SAAADI in the germline V gene. The CDR3 has 15 amino acids. V shed 6 bases, J shed 1 base, and the junction held 2 bases outside the gene matches. CDR3: CASRASGRNTGELFF. CDR3 DNA: TGCGCCAGCAGGGCTAGCGGGAGGAACACCGGGGAGCTGTTTTTT.

The chain is built from TRBV5-4 and TRBJ2-7; D is ambiguous. Germline loops: CDR1 SGHNT, CDR2 YYREEE (reference sequence). The CDR3 spans 15 residues. Trimming took off 4 bases at V and 1 base at J, with 15 bases between the two ends. For the CDR3, the DNA is TGTGCCAGCAGCGATAACGGGCCCTCTTCCTACGAGCAGTACTTC. Protein sequence: CASSDNGPSSYEQYF.

The chain links TRBV30 to TRBJ2-5, with D perhaps being TRBD1 or TRBD2 (5 bases each). Trimming cost V 3 bases and J 5 bases, with 16 bases left between them. The CDR3 is made up of 14 amino acids. The germline gives CDR1 GTSNPN, CDR2 SVGIG (reference sequence). The CDR3 reads CAWSDGPGTETQYF. In DNA form, the CDR3 reads TGTGCCTGGAGCGACGGGCCGGGGACGGAGACCCAGTACTTC.

Of note for this clone: The junction does not match germline at one end; this may be a read error. The chain joins TRBV6-1 to TRBJ2-7, with 7 bases that match TRBD2. In germline, CDR1 is MNHNS, CDR2 SASEGT. This CDR3 spans 16 amino acids. The CDR3 DNA reads as TGTGCCATCAGTGAGTCGAGTTATGGCGGGAGTTCCGAGCAGTACTTC. Translation gives CAISESSYGGSSEQYF.